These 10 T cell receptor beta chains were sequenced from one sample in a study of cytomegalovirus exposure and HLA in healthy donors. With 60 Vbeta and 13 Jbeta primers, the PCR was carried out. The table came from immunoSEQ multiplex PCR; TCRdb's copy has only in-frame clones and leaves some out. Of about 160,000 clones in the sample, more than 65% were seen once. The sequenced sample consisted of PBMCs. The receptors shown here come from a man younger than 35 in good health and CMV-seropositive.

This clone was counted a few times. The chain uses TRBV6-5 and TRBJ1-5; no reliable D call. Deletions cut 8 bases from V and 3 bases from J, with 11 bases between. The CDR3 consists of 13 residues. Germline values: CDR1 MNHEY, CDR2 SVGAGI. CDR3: CASGRRVNQPQHF. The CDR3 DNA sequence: TGTGCCAGCGGTAGGAGGGTCAATCAGCCCCAGCATTTT.

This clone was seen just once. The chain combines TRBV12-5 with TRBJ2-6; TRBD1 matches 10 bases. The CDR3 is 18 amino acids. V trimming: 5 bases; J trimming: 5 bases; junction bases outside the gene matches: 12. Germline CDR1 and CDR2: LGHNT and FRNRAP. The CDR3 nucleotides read TGTGCTAGTGGTCTTGGGGACAGGGGCCCCATCCGGGCCAACGTCCTGACTTTC. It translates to CASGLGDRGPIRANVLTF.

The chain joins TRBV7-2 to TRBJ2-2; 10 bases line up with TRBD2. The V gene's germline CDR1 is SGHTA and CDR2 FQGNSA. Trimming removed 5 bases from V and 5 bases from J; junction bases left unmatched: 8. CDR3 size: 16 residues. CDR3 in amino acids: CASSASGRAETGELFF. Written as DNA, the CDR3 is TGTGCCAGCAGCGCGAGCGGGAGGGCCGAGACCGGGGAGCTGTTTTTT.

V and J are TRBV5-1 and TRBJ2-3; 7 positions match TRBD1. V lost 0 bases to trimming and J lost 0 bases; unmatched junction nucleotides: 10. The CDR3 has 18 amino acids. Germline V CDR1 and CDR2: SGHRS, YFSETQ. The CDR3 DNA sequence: TGCGCCAGCAGCTTGGAGGGGTGGGGACAGAAAAGCACAGATACGCAGTATTTT. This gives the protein CASSLEGWGQKSTDTQYF.

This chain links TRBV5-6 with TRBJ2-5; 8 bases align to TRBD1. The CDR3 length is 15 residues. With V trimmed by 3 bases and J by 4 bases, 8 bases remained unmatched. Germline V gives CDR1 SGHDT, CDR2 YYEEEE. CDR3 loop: CASSSTQGAGETQYF. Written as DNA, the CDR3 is TGTGCCAGCAGCTCGACCCAGGGGGCGGGAGAGACCCAGTACTTC.

CDR3 in amino acids: CASSIGVGRMMNTEAFF. The CDR3 nucleotides are TGTGCCAGTAGTATAGGAGTGGGGAGGATGATGAACACTGAAGCTTTCTTT. The chain links TRBV19 to TRBJ1-1; D ambiguous. This CDR3 contains 17 residues. V lost 1 base and J lost 0, with 15 bases in between. In germline, CDR1 is LNHDA, CDR2 SQIVND (reference sequence). Full variable domain (remainder filled in from reference TRBV19 and TRBJ1-1): DGGITQSPKYLFRKEGQNVTLSCEQNLNHDAMYWYRQDPGQGLRLIYYSQIVNDFQKGDIAEGYSVSREKKESFPLTVTSAQKNPTAFYLCASSIGVGRMMNTEAFFGQGTRLTVV.

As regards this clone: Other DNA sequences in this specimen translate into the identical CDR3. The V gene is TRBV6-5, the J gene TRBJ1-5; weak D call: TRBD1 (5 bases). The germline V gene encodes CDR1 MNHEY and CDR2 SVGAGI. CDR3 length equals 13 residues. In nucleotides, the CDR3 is TGTGCTACCCGGGGGGGTTTGGGTCAGCCCCAGCATTTT. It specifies CATRGGLGQPQHF.

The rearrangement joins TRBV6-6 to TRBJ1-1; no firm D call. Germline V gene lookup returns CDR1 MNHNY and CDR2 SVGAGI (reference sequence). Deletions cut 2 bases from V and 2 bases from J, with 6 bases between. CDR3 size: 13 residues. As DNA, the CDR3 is TGTGCCAGCAGTTACCCTACCAACACTGAAGCTTTCTTT. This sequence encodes CASSYPTNTEAFF.

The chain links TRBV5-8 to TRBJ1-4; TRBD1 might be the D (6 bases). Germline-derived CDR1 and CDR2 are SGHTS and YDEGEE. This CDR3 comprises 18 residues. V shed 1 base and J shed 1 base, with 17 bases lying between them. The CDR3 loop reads CASSLFRGVLETNEKLFF. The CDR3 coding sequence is TGTGCCAGCAGCTTGTTCAGGGGCGTTTTAGAAACTAATGAAAAACTGTTTTTT. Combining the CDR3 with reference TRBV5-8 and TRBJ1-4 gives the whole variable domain EAGVTQSPTHLIKTRGQQATLRCSPISGHTSVYWYQQALGLGLQFLLWYDEGEERNRGNFPPRFSGRQFPNYSSELNVNALELEDSALYLCASSLFRGVLETNEKLFFGSGTQLSVL.

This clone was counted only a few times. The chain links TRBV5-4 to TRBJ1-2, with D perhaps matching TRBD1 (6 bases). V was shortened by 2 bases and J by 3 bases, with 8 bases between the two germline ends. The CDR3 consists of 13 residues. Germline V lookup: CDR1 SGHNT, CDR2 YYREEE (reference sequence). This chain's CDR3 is CASSLGGDYGYTF. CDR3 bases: TGTGCCAGCAGCTTAGGGGGGGACTATGGCTACACCTTC.